The TCR beta chain described here comes from a study of blood T cell repertoires in COVID-19. The wider study: Italy, Spain and the United States were the sources of the convalescent and acute COVID-19 samples. Nucleic acid was either cDNA or gDNA, and it came from T cells, B-cell-depleted T cells, or PBMCs.

The method was immunoSEQ multiplex PCR; TCRdb's version includes in-frame clones alone and lacks a portion of them. The sample lists approximately 49,000 clones, roughly 89% occurring once. Sequencing input: peripheral blood. The source is a man aged 50 to 60 with acute or convalescent COVID-19.

CDR3 sequence (DNA): TGTGCTAGTGGTTTGACTCCCGGGGATATCGGCAACGAGCAGTACTTC. Translated, it gives CASGLTPGDIGNEQYF. V and J are TRBV12-5 and TRBJ2-7; D perhaps matches TRBD2 (5 bases). The ends were cut back, 2 bases at V and 5 bases at J, with 19 bases in the middle. The CDR3 is 16 amino acids. Germline lookup yields CDR1 LGHNT and CDR2 FRNRAP.